The 14 T cell receptor beta chains below were found in one sample sequenced in a study of blood T cells in healthy people across ages. Together with a sample-barcoded 5' primer, a J-beta primer mix was included in a second PCR lasting roughly 7 to 11 cycles. MiXCR, applied by TCRdb to the 5' RACE reads, yields one record per CDR3 protein. The repertoire holds about 540,000 distinct CDR3 sequences, with 24% as singletons. The same specimen was also included in a second study, on T cells of mothers and their children.

The specimen sequenced was blood. These receptor sequences come from a boy younger than 18 in good health.

The chain couples TRBV6-2 or TRBV6-3 to TRBJ2-2, with D tentatively TRBD2 (5 bases). The CDR3 covers 16 residues. Germline CDR1 and CDR2: MNHEY and SVGEGT. V was pared by 7 bases and J by 2 bases, with 17 bases between. CDR3 coding DNA: TGTGCCAGCACCCAAGGGTGGACTTTTAACACCGGGGAGCTGTTTTTT. This gives the protein CASTQGWTFNTGELFF.

Only a few counts were recorded for this clonotype. The rearrangement joins TRBV19 to TRBJ2-3; tentative D call: TRBD2 (5 bases). CDR3 length: 14 residues. The germline V gene has CDR1 LNHDA and CDR2 SQIVND (reference sequence). The germline V and J ends were trimmed by 10 bases and 4 bases, with 18 bases remaining between them. CDR3 nucleotide sequence: TGTGCCACCAATCCAGGTGGGAGCTCAGATACGCAGTATTTT. This translates into CATNPGGSSDTQYF.

This clonotype was recorded a few times. The chain uses TRBV20-1 and TRBJ2-3; D not resolved. With 5 bases removed from V and 0 bases from J, the gap between germline ends came to 6 bases. CDR3 length: 12 residues. Per the germline V gene, CDR1 is DFQATT and CDR2 is SNEGSKA (reference sequence). CDR3 sequence reads: CSALYSTDTQYF. The CDR3 coding sequence is TGCAGTGCTCTTTATAGCACAGATACGCAGTATTTT.

The chain couples TRBV7-9 to TRBJ2-7; TRBD1 might be the D (5 bases). Between the trimmed V and J ends, which lost 6 bases and 2 bases, there was a span of 11 bases. The V gene's germline CDR1 is SEHNR and CDR2 FQNEAQ (reference sequence). The CDR3 is 13 amino acids. The CDR3 loop is CASSRPGPYEQYF. The CDR3 DNA reads as TGTGCCAGCAGTCGCCCAGGGCCCTACGAGCAGTACTTC. Complete variable domain (other parts from reference TRBV7-9 and TRBJ2-7): DTGVSQNPRHKITKRGQNVTFRCDPISEHNRLYWYRQTLGQGPEFLTYFQNEAQLEKSRLLSDRFSAERPKGSFSTLEIQRTEQGDSAMYLCASSRPGPYEQYFGPGTRLTVT.

This clonotype was found a few times. The chain has TRBV10-3 and TRBJ2-2; TRBD2 matches at 7 bases. This CDR3 contains 17 residues. Germline CDR1 reads ENHRY; CDR2 reads SYGVKD. The ends lost 4 bases at V and 1 base at J; junction bases unmatched: 9. The CDR3 DNA follows: TGTGCCATCAGTGCCCGCGGGGGAGCACTGAACACCGGGGAGCTGTTTTTT. Amino acid sequence: CAISARGGALNTGELFF.

As regards this clonotype: The junction departs from germline at one end; a sequencing error may be responsible. CDR3 nucleotides: TGCAGTGCTAGCTCAGGGGGCGCGTATGGTTACACCTTC. Translating gives CSASSGGAYGYTF. The chain is built from TRBV20-1 and TRBJ1-2, with 8 nucleotides matching TRBD1. There are 13 residues in the CDR3. Germline V gene lookup returns CDR1 DFQATT and CDR2 SNEGSKA (reference sequence).

The DNA of the CDR3 is TGTGCCAGCAGCCTGACAGGGGGCGCGGGCACTGAAGCTTTCTTT. Amino acids: CASSLTGGAGTEAFF. The chain employs TRBV7-9 and TRBJ1-1; 10 nucleotides line up with TRBD1. With 5 bases clipped from V and 4 bases from J, the junction kept 7 bases outside the gene matches. CDR3 size: 15 residues. Germline V lookup: CDR1 SEHNR, CDR2 FQNEAQ (reference sequence).

This clonotype appeared a few times. V usage is TRBV7-2 and J usage is TRBJ2-5; 10 bases align to TRBD2. The DNA matches TRBJ2-1 better at its end, which makes the J call doubtful. The CDR3 consists of 13 residues. Looked up from germline, CDR1 is SGHTA and CDR2 is FQGNSA. CDR3 bases: TGTGCCAGCAGCCCGGGACTAGCGTATGAGCAGTTCTTC. It codes for CASSPGLAYEQFF.

This clonotype was seen more than once but under ten times. This sequence joins TRBV6-1 and TRBJ1-5; no clear D. Germline assignment: CDR1 MNHNS and CDR2 SASEGT. The CDR3 loop spans 15 amino acids. V lost 2 bases and J 2 bases, leaving 10 bases between the germline ends. CDR3 region: CASSESGLGNQPQHF. In DNA, the CDR3 is TGTGCCAGCAGTGAATCGGGTCTCGGCAATCAGCCCCAGCATTTT.

This clonotype was counted only a few times. The gene calls are TRBV3-1 and TRBJ2-3; TRBD1 matches at 7 bases. V shed 4 bases and J 0 bases; nucleotides not matched to a gene: 16. Germline loops: CDR1 LGHDT, CDR2 YNNKEL (reference sequence). The CDR3 totals 19 residues. In nucleotides, the CDR3 is TGTGCCAGCAGCCCCAGAGCCAGGGGGATTACTGCTAGCACAGATACGCAGTATTTT. It is translated as CASSPRARGITASTDTQYF.

Details on this clonotype: At one end the junction does not follow the germline gene, possibly because of a read error. The chain recombines TRBV12-3 or TRBV12-4 with TRBJ2-5; 9 bases agree with TRBD1. The CDR3 loop spans 12 amino acids. DNA for the CDR3: TGTGCCAGCAGCTGGTCCCGGGACAGGGAGGACTTC. This codes for CASSWSRDREDF.

This clonotype showed up just a few times. The chain combines TRBV6-1 with TRBJ1-1; tentatively, D is TRBD1 (6 bases). The CDR3 has 13 amino acids. Germline V CDR1 and CDR2: MNHNS, SASEGT. V was trimmed by 8 bases and J by 1 base, leaving 11 bases between them. DNA of the CDR3: TGTGCCAGCGGGGGACAAAGGAACACTGAAGCTTTCTTT. Protein product: CASGGQRNTEAFF.

The chain employs TRBV3-1 and TRBJ2-7, with no clear D. Germline V CDR1 and CDR2: LGHDT, YNNKEL (reference sequence). The V gene lost 1 base and the J gene lost 2 bases, with 9 bases spanning the gap. This CDR3 contains 14 residues. The CDR3 nucleotides are TGTGCCAGCAGCCAAGCTGGGCAGACCTACGAGCAGTACTTC. Residues: CASSQAGQTYEQYF.

The chain recombines TRBV6-6 with TRBJ2-7; 11 positions match TRBD1. The length of the CDR3 is 14 residues. Trimming cost V 8 bases and J 3 bases; bases outside gene matches: 6. The V gene's germline CDR1 is MNHNY and CDR2 SVGAGI (reference sequence). The CDR3, as DNA: TGTGCCAGCGGTAGGGACAGGGGGGTCTACGAGCAGTACTTC. As protein: CASGRDRGVYEQYF.